This TCR beta chain originates from a study of cytomegalovirus exposure and HLA in healthy donors. V was clipped by 10 bases and J by 2 bases, with 15 bases between them. The length of the CDR3 is 13 residues. Looked up from germline, CDR1 is SEHNR and CDR2 is FQNEAQ (reference sequence). Study-level findings and limits: What a later analysis reportedly showed was that an Asian-associated ancestry cluster had fewer N-insertions than the roughly 670-donor mean. Previous analysis showed most TCR beta V segments were productive about 87% or about 30% of the time. A cluster of highly shared sequence variants was likely a sequencing artifact.

60 Vbeta and 13 Jbeta primers were used in PCR. Only in-frame clones appear in the TCRdb table, and some are missing; sequencing was by immunoSEQ multiplex PCR. The table shows 100,000 to 150,000 clones, with roughly a tenth occurring only once. This clone has just a few counts. The antigen remains undetermined. This clonotype was sampled from a woman aged 18-29 years in good health and CMV-seropositive. Source material: PBMCs. The genes are TRBV7-9 and TRBJ2-7, with D maybe TRBD1 (6 bases). The CDR3 is CATEVGQTYEQYF. DNA for the CDR3: TGTGCCACCGAGGTCGGACAGACCTACGAGCAGTACTTC.